This T cell receptor (beta chain) appears in the sequencing data of a study of blood T cells in healthy people across ages. Study-wide points: Older age coincided with a roughly linear decline in TCR beta diversity per million T cells.

Worth noting for this clonotype: Its antigen is not identified.

Through a sample-barcoded 5' primer and a J-beta primer mix, a second PCR was run for roughly 7 to 11 cycles. One entry per CDR3 protein, called by TCRdb with MiXCR from the 5' RACE reads. In the table there are hundreds of thousands of distinct CDR3 sequences, around 50% of which are singletons. The CDR3 spans 14 residues. V was pared by 0 bases and J by 7 bases, with 10 bases between. In germline, CDR1 is DFQATT, CDR2 SNEGSKA (reference sequence). The sample comprised blood. V is TRBV20-1 and J is TRBJ1-6; D is unresolved. The sequence came from a woman aged 80 or older in good health. In DNA form, the CDR3 reads TGCAGTGCTAGAGATACCGCAGGAAATTCACCCCTCCACTTT. It encodes CSARDTAGNSPLHF.